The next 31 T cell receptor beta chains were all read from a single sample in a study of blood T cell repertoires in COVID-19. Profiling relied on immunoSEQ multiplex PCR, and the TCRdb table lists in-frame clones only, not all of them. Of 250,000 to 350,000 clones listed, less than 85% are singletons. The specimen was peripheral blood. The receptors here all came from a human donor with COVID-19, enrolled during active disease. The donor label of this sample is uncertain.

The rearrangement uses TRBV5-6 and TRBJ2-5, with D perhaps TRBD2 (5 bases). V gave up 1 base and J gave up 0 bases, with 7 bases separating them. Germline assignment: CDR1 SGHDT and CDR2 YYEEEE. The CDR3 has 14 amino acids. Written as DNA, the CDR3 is TGTGCCAGCAGCTTGCCGGGGTACCAAGAGACCCAGTACTTC. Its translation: CASSLPGYQETQYF.

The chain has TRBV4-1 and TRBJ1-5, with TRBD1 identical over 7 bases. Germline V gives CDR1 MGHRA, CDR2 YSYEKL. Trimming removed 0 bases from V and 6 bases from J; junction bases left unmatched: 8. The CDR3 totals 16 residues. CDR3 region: CASSQDLPGGGQPQHF. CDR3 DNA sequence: TGCGCCAGCAGCCAAGATTTGCCAGGGGGAGGTCAGCCCCAGCATTTT.

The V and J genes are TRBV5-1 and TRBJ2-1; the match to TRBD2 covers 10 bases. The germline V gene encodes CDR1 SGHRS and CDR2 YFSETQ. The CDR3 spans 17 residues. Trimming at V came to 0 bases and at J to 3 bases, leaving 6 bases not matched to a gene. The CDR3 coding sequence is TGCGCCAGCAGCTTGGCCACCAGCGGGAGGGGCTACAATGAGCAGTTCTTC. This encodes CASSLATSGRGYNEQFF.

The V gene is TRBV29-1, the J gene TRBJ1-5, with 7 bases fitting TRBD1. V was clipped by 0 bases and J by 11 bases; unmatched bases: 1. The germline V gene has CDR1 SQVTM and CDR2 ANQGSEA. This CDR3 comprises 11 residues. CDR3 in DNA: TGCAGCGTTGAAGACAGGGGGTCCCAGCATTTT. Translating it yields CSVEDRGSQHF.

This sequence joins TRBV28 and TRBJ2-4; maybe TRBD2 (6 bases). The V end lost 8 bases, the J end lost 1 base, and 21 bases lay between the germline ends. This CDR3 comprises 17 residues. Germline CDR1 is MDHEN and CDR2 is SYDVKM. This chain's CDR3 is CASSQDYSIMAKNIQYF. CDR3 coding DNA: TGTGCCAGCTCTCAGGACTACTCAATTATGGCCAAAAACATTCAGTACTTC.

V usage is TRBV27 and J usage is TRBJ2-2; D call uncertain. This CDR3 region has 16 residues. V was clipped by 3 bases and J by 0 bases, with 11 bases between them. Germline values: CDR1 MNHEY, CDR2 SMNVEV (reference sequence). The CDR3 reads CASSFTEFANTGELFF. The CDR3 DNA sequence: TGTGCCAGCAGTTTTACCGAGTTCGCGAACACCGGGGAGCTGTTTTTT.

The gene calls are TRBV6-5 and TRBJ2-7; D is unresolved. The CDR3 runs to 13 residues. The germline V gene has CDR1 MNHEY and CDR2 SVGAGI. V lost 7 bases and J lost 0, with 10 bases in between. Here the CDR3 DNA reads TGTGCCAGCACTCGCCCGAGCTCCTACGAGCAGTACTTC. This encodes CASTRPSSYEQYF.

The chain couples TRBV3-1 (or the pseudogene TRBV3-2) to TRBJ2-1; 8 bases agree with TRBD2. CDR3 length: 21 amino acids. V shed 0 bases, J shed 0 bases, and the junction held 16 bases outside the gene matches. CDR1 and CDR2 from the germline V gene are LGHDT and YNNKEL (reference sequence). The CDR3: CASSQDLSGSMSRGSYNEQFF. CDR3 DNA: TGTGCCAGCAGCCAAGATTTAAGCGGGAGTATGAGTAGGGGCTCCTACAATGAGCAGTTCTTC.

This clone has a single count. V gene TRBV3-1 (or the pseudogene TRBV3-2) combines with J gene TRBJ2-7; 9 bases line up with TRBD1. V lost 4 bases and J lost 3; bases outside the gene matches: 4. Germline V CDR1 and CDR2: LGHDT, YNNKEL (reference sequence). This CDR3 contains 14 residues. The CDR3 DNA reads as TGTGCCAGCAGCCTCCAGGGACAGGGCTACGAGCAGTACTTC. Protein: CASSLQGQGYEQYF.

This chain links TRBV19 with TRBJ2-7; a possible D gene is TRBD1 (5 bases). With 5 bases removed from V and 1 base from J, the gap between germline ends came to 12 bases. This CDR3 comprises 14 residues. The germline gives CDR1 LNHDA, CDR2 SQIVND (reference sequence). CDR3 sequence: CASSSFRTSYEQYF. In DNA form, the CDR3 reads TGTGCCAGTAGTTCATTCAGGACATCCTACGAGCAGTACTTC.

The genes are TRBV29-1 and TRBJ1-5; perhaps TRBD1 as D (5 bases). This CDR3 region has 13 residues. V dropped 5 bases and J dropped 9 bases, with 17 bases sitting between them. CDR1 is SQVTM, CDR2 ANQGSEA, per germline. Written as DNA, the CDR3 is TGCAGCGTTCGATATCGGGGGGATGGGCCCCAGCATTTT. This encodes CSVRYRGDGPQHF.

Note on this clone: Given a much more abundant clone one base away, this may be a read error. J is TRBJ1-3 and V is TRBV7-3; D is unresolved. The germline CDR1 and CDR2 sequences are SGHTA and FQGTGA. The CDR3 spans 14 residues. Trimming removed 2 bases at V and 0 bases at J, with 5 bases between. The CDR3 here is CASSLGSSGNTIYF. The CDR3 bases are TGTGCCAGCAGCTTAGGGAGCTCTGGAAACACCATATATTTT.

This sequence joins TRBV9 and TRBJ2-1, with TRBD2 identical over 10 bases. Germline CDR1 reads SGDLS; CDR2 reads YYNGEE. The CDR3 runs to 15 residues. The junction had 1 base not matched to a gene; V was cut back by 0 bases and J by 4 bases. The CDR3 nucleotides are TGTGCCAGCAGCGTAGTACTAGCGGGATACAATGAGCAGTTCTTC. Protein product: CASSVVLAGYNEQFF.

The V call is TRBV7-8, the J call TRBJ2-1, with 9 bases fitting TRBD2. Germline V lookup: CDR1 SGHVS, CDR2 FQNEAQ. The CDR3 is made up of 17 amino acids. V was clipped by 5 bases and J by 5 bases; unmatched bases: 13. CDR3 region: CASSLTLPGLANNEQFF. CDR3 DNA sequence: TGTGCCAGCAGCCTCACCCTTCCGGGACTAGCAAACAATGAGCAGTTCTTC.

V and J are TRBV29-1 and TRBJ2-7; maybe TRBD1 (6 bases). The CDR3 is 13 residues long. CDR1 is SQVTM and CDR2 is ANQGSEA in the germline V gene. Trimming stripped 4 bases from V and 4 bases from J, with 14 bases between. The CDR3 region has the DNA TGCAGCGTTGGGTCGACAGGAGAATACGAGCAGTACTTC. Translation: CSVGSTGEYEQYF.

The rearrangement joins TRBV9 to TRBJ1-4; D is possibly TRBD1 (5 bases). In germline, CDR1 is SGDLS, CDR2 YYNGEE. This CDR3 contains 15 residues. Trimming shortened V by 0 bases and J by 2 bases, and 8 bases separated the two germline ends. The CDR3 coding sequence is TGTGCCAGCAGCGTAGATCGGGGGACTAATGAAAAACTGTTTTTT. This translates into CASSVDRGTNEKLFF.

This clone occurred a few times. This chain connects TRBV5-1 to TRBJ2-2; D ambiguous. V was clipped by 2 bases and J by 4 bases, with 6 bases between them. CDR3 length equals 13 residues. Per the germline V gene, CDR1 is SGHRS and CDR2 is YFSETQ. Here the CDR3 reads CASSFSSTGELFF. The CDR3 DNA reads TGCGCCAGCAGCTTCTCTAGCACCGGGGAGCTGTTTTTT.

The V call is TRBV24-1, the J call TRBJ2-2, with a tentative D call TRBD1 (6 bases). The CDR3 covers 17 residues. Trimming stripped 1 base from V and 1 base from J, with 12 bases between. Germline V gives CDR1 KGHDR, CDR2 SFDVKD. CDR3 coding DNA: TGTGCCACCAGTGATTTCCCAGGGGAAGGGAACACCGGGGAGCTGTTTTTT. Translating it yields CATSDFPGEGNTGELFF.

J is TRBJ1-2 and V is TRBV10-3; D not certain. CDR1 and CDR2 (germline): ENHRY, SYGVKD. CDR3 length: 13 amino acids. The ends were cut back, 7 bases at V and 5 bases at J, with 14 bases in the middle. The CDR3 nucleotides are TGTGCCATCACCCCCGGGAGTCCTTATGGCTACACCTTC. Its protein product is CAITPGSPYGYTF.

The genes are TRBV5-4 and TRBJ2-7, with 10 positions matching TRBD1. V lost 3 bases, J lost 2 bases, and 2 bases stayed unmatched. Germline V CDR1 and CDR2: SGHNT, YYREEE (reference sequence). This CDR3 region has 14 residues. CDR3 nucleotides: TGTGCCAGCAGCTCCGGGACAGGGGCCTACGAGCAGTACTTC. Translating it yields CASSSGTGAYEQYF.

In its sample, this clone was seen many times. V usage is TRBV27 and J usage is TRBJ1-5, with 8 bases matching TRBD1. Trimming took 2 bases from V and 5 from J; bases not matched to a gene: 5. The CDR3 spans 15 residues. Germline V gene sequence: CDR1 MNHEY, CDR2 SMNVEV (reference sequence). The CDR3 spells CASSLGSGGDQPQHF. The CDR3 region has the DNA TGTGCCAGCAGTTTAGGGTCAGGGGGCGATCAGCCCCAGCATTTT.

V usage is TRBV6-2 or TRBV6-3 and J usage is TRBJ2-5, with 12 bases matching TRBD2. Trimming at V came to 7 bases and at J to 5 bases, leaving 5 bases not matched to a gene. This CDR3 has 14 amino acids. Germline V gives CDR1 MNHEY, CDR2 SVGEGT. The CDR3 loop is CASNPTSGSETQYF. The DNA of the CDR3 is TGTGCCAGCAACCCGACTAGCGGGAGTGAGACCCAGTACTTC.

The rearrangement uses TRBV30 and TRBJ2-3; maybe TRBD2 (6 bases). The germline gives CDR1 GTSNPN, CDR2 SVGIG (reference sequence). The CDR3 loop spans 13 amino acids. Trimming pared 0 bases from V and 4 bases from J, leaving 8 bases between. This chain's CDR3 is CAWSVLAPDTQYF. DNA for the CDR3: TGTGCCTGGAGTGTCCTAGCGCCAGATACGCAGTATTTT.

The CDR3 region is CASTLDTGNYGYTF. The CDR3 nucleotides read TGTGCCAGCACCTTGGACACAGGGAACTATGGCTACACCTTC. V and J are TRBV7-9 and TRBJ1-2; D possibly corresponds to TRBD1 (6 bases). Looked up from germline, CDR1 is SEHNR and CDR2 is FQNEAQ (reference sequence). CDR3 length: 14 amino acids. With 7 bases removed from V and 2 bases from J, the gap between germline ends came to 14 bases.

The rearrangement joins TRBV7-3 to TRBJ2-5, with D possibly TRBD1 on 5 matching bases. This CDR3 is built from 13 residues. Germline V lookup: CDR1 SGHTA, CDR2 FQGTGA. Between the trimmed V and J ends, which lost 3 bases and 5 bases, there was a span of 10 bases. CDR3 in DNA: TGTGCCAGCAGCTTGATGGGGCAGGAGACCCAGTACTTC. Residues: CASSLMGQETQYF.

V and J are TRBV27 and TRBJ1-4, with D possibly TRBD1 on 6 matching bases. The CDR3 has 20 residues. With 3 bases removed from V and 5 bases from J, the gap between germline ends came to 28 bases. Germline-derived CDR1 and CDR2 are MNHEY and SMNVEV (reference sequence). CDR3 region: CASSLRGPIRRGRGNEKLFF. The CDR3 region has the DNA TGTGCCAGCAGTTTGAGAGGTCCGATCCGAAGGGGAAGGGGGAATGAAAAACTGTTTTTT.

CDR3 sequence: CAIRGDQGADTQYF. The CDR3 DNA reads as TGTGCCATCAGGGGGGACCAGGGGGCAGATACGCAGTATTTT. The V and J genes are TRBV10-3 and TRBJ2-3; 7 bases fit TRBD1. The CDR3 spans 14 residues. CDR1 ENHRY and CDR2 SYGVKD come from the germline V gene. V lost 6 bases and J lost 4; bases outside the gene matches: 7.

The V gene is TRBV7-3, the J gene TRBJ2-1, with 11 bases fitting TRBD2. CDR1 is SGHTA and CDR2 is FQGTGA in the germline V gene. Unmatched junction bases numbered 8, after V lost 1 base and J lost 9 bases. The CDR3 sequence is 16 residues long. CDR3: CASSLRLAGTQGEQFF. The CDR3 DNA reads TGTGCCAGCAGCTTAAGACTAGCGGGAACTCAGGGTGAGCAGTTCTTC.

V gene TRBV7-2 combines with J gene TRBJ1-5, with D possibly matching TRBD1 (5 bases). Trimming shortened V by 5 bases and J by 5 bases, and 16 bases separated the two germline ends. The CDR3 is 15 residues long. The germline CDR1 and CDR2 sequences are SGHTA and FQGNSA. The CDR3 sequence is CASSTRSGGDQPQHF. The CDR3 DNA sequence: TGTGCCAGCAGCACCCGGTCCGGGGGGGATCAGCCCCAGCATTTT.

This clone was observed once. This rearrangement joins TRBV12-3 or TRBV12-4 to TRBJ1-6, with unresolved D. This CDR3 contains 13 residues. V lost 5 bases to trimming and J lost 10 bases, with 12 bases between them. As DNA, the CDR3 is TGTGCCAGCAGTCCCGGAGACGGATCACCCCTCCACTTT. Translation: CASSPGDGSPLHF.

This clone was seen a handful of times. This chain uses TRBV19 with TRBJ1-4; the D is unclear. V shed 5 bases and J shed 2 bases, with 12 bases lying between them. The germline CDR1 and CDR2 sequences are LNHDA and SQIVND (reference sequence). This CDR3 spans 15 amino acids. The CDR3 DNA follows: TGTGCCAGTAGTGCGACCCAGAGGACTAATGAAAAACTGTTTTTT. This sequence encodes CASSATQRTNEKLFF.